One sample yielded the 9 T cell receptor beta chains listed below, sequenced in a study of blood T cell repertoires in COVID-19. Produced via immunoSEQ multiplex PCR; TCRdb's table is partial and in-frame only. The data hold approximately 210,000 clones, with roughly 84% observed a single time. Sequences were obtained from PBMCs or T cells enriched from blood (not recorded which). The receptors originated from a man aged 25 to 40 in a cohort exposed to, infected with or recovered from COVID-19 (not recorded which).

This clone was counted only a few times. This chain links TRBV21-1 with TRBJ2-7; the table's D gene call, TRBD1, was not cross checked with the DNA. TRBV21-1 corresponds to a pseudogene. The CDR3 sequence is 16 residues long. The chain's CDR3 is CASSKAVGTEIYEQYF. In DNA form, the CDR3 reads TGTGCCAGCAGCAAAGCGGTGGGGACAGAAATCTACGAGCAGTACTTC.

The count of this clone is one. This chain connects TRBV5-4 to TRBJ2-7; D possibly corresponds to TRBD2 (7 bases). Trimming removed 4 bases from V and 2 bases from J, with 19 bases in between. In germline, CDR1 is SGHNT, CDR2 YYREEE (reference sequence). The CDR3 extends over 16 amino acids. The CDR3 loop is CASSPGGGGGAYEQYF. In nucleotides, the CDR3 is TGTGCCAGCAGCCCCGGTGGGGGAGGGGGGGCCTACGAGCAGTACTTC. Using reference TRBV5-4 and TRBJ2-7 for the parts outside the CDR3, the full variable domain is ETGVTQSPTHLIKTRGQQVTLRCSSQSGHNTVSWYQQALGQGPQFIFQYYREEENGRGNFPPRFSGLQFPNYSSELNVNALELDDSALYLCASSPGGGGGAYEQYFGPGTRLTVT.

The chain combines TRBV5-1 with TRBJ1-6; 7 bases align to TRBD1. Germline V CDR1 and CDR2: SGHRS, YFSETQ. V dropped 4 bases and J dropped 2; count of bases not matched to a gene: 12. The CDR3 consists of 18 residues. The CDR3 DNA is TGCGCCAGCAGCGTAACCGGGACAGACTGGGCCTATAATTCACCCCTCCACTTT. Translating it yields CASSVTGTDWAYNSPLHF.

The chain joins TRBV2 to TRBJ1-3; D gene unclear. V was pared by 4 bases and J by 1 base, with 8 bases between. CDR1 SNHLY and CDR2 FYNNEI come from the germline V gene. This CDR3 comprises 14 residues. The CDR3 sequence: CASSGDISGNTIYF. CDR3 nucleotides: TGTGCCAGCAGTGGTGACATATCTGGAAACACCATATATTTT.

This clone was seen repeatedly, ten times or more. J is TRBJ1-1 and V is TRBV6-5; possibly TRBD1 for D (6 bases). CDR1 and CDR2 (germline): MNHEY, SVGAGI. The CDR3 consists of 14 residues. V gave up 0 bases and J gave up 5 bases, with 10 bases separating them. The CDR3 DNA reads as TGTGCCAGCAGTTACTCGACAGGACATACTGAAGCTTTCTTT. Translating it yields CASSYSTGHTEAFF.

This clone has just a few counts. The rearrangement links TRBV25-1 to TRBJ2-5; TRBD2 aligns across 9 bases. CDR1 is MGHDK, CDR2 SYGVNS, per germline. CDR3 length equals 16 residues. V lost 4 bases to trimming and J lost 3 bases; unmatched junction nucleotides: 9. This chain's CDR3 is CASSAGTSYQKETQYF. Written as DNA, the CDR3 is TGTGCCAGCAGTGCCGGGACTAGCTATCAGAAAGAGACCCAGTACTTC.

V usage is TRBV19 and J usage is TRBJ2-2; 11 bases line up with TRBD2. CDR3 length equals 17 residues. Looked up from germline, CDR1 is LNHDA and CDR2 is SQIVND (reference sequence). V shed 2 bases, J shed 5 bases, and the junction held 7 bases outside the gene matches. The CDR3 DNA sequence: TGTGCCAGTAGTATATCACTAGCGGGAGTACGTACCGGGGAGCTGTTTTTT. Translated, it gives CASSISLAGVRTGELFF.

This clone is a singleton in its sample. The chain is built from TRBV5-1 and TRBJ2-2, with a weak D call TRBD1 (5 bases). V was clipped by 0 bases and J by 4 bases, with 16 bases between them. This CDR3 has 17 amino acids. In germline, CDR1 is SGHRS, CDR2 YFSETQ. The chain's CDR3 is CASSLADSAWGTGELFF. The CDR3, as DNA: TGCGCCAGCAGCTTGGCTGACAGCGCATGGGGCACCGGGGAGCTGTTTTTT.

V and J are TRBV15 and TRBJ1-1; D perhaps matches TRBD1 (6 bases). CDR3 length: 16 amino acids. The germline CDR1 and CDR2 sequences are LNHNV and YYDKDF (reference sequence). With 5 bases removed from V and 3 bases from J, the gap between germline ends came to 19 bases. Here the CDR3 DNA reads TGTGCCACCAGCGTGGCCCGGGGGGCCGGAGACACTGAAGCTTTCTTT. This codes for CATSVARGAGDTEAFF.